A single sample gave rise to the 31 T cell receptor beta chains below, sequenced in a study of blood T cell repertoires in COVID-19. Data came from immunoSEQ multiplex PCR; TCRdb stores just in-frame clones and leaves some out. The table has a few hundred thousand clones, around 80% seen once; the top ten hold roughly 6.7%. What was sequenced was peripheral blood. The receptors were sampled from a woman in her sixties or seventies with acute or convalescent COVID-19.

V gene TRBV5-1 combines with J gene TRBJ2-4, with 10 bases identical to TRBD2. The ends lost 3 bases at V and 1 base at J; junction bases unmatched: 13. This CDR3 region has 19 residues. Germline V gene sequence: CDR1 SGHRS, CDR2 YFSETQ. The CDR3 protein is CASSSSPGTSDLAKNIQYF. The DNA of the CDR3 is TGCGCCAGCAGCTCATCCCCCGGGACTAGCGACTTGGCCAAAAACATTCAGTACTTC.

V is TRBV7-9 and J is TRBJ2-5; D is unclear. Trimming shortened V by 5 bases and J by 1 base, and 17 bases separated the two germline ends. The CDR3 spans 16 residues. CDR1 is SEHNR, CDR2 FQNEAQ, per germline (reference sequence). The CDR3, as DNA: TGTGCCAGCAGCATACTGAGAGACTGGTCCCAAGAGACCCAGTACTTC. It encodes CASSILRDWSQETQYF.

CDR3 nucleotide sequence: TGTGCCACCCGGGACAGGTACACTGAAGCTTTCTTT. It translates to CATRDRYTEAFF. The chain combines TRBV25-1 with TRBJ1-1, with TRBD1 matching over 8 bases. Germline values: CDR1 MGHDK, CDR2 SYGVNS. The CDR3 consists of 12 residues. V lost 10 bases to trimming and J lost 3 bases; unmatched junction nucleotides: 4.

The chain couples TRBV5-6 to TRBJ2-1; TRBD1 is a possible D gene (5 bases). The germline gives CDR1 SGHDT, CDR2 YYEEEE. V lost 1 base and J 10 bases, leaving 12 bases between the germline ends. The CDR3 is 13 residues long. CDR3 DNA sequence: TGTGCCAGCAGCTTGTTGACCGGACACGAGCAGTTCTTC. Translated, it gives CASSLLTGHEQFF.

V and J are TRBV6-5 and TRBJ1-6; D is uncertain. Trimming left V 5 bases short and J 1 base short, with 9 bases between. This CDR3 region has 15 residues. The germline V gene has CDR1 MNHEY and CDR2 SVGAGI. The DNA for the CDR3 is TGTGCCAGCAGTCTCCTAGAGTCCTATAATTCACCCCTCCACTTT. Its translation: CASSLLESYNSPLHF.

The V and J genes are TRBV29-1 and TRBJ2-1, with a possible D match to TRBD1 (5 bases). The CDR3 is 14 residues long. Germline CDR1 and CDR2: SQVTM and ANQGSEA. With 6 bases removed from V and 4 bases from J, the gap between germline ends came to 16 bases. For the CDR3, the DNA is TGCAGCGTAGCTGCTTCGACAGTTTACAATGAGCAGTTCTTC. It is translated as CSVAASTVYNEQFF.

This clone was counted only a few times. The chain joins TRBV7-9 to TRBJ2-7, with 7 bases that match TRBD1. From germline, CDR1 is SEHNR and CDR2 FQNEAQ (reference sequence). This CDR3 spans 12 amino acids. Losses at the gene ends were 2 bases for V and 5 bases for J; bases not matched to a gene: 0. CDR3 sequence: CASSLTGDEQYF. In DNA form, the CDR3 reads TGTGCCAGCAGCTTAACAGGGGACGAGCAGTACTTC.

This clone was seen just once. This chain uses TRBV5-5 with TRBJ2-2; TRBD2 matches 7 bases. This CDR3 comprises 16 residues. Trimming removed 2 bases from V and 4 bases from J; junction bases left unmatched: 8. Germline V CDR1 and CDR2: SGHKS, YYEKEE (reference sequence). The CDR3 DNA follows: TGTGCCAGCAGCTTTCATGGGAGGGGCAGCACCGGGGAGCTGTTTTTT. It specifies CASSFHGRGSTGELFF.

V is TRBV15 and J is TRBJ1-1; TRBD1 matches at 8 bases. J gave up 2 bases and V 3 bases, and 2 bases lay outside the gene matches. Germline V gene data show CDR1 as LNHNV and CDR2 as YYDKDF (reference sequence). This CDR3 region has 14 residues. This CDR3 is CATSRGQVNTEAFF. CDR3 sequence (DNA): TGTGCCACCAGCAGGGGACAGGTCAACACTGAAGCTTTCTTT.

This clone was detected only once. The genes are TRBV10-1 and TRBJ2-2; D is possibly TRBD2 (6 bases). Germline lookup yields CDR1 WNHNN and CDR2 SYGVQD (reference sequence). Trimming removed 4 bases from V and 0 bases from J, with 6 bases in between. CDR3 length: 14 residues. The CDR3 DNA is TGCGCCAGCAGTGGGGGGGCGAACACCGGGGAGCTGTTTTTT. Its protein product is CASSGGANTGELFF.

This clone has a handful of counts. For the CDR3, the DNA is TGTGCCAGCAGTGGTCCGACAAGGCGGGTGTTTGGGCAGTACTTC. Residues: CASSGPTRRVFGQYF. The chain employs TRBV28 and TRBJ2-7, with a possible D match to TRBD2 (5 bases). The V end lost 5 bases, the J end lost 9 bases, and 23 bases lay between the germline ends. CDR1 is MDHEN and CDR2 is SYDVKM in the germline V gene. The CDR3 is 15 amino acids.

This clone was found a few times. This chain connects TRBV5-1 to TRBJ1-4, with D uncertain. The germline V gene encodes CDR1 SGHRS and CDR2 YFSETQ. This CDR3 spans 14 amino acids. V gave up 3 bases and J gave up 0 bases, with 6 bases separating them. In DNA, the CDR3 is TGCGCCAGCAGCTCAACTACAACTAATGAAAAACTGTTTTTT. This codes for CASSSTTTNEKLFF.

This clone was detected once. The chain combines TRBV10-2 with TRBJ2-5; 7 bases are shared with TRBD2. The CDR3 is made up of 14 amino acids. The germline gives CDR1 WSHSY, CDR2 SAAADI. The V gene end was trimmed by 4 bases and the J gene end by 5 bases; junction bases not matched to a gene: 7. The CDR3 loop is CASSGLAGAETQYF. Here the CDR3 DNA reads TGCGCCAGCAGTGGACTAGCCGGGGCGGAGACCCAGTACTTC.

The V and J genes are TRBV20-1 and TRBJ1-2, with D unclear. CDR1 is DFQATT, CDR2 SNEGSKA, per germline (reference sequence). Trimming shortened V by 7 bases and J by 8 bases, and 14 bases separated the two germline ends. The CDR3 is made up of 11 amino acids. CDR3 loop: CSVGESHGYTF. The DNA of the CDR3 is TGCAGTGTTGGGGAGTCCCACGGCTACACCTTC.

This chain joins TRBV6-5 and TRBJ2-3; D is possibly TRBD2 (5 bases). CDR3 length: 13 residues. CDR1 MNHEY and CDR2 SVGAGI come from the germline V gene. Between the trimmed V and J ends, which lost 6 bases and 5 bases, there was a span of 12 bases. CDR3 in DNA: TGTGCCAGCAGCGGACTTGAAGGAGATACGCAGTATTTT. Residues: CASSGLEGDTQYF.

V and J are TRBV3-1 (or the pseudogene TRBV3-2) and TRBJ2-5; 10 nucleotides agree with TRBD2. V trimming: 1 base; J trimming: 5 bases; junction bases outside the gene matches: 10. The CDR3 consists of 17 residues. CDR1 and CDR2 (germline): LGHDT, YNNKEL (reference sequence). The CDR3 nucleotides are TGTGCCAGCAGCCAAGGGGAGCGGGGGGGCCTGAGGGAGACCCAGTACTTC. It translates to CASSQGERGGLRETQYF.

V is TRBV27 and J is TRBJ2-2, with 7 bases that match TRBD2. The CDR3 runs to 16 residues. Germline loops: CDR1 MNHEY, CDR2 SMNVEV (reference sequence). After removal of 6 bases from V and 3 bases from J, the junction contained 10 bases not matched to a gene. DNA for the CDR3: TGTGCCAGCAGGCGGCTCTCAGGGAGGGACACCGGGGAGCTGTTTTTT. The encoded protein is CASRRLSGRDTGELFF.

This chain connects TRBV5-4 to TRBJ2-2; D not resolved. The CDR3 spans 14 residues. From germline, CDR1 is SGHNT and CDR2 YYREEE (reference sequence). With 0 bases removed from V and 6 bases from J, the gap between germline ends came to 9 bases. The chain's CDR3 is CASSLEQFAGELFF. In DNA, the CDR3 is TGTGCCAGCAGCTTGGAACAGTTTGCCGGGGAGCTGTTTTTT.

This chain joins TRBV24-1 and TRBJ2-1; 8 positions agree with TRBD1. Germline CDR1 is KGHDR and CDR2 is SFDVKD. The CDR3 consists of 14 residues. J lost 5 bases, V lost 9 bases, and 8 bases had no gene match. This CDR3 reads CATAGTGANNEQFF. Here the CDR3 DNA reads TGTGCCACCGCTGGGACAGGTGCTAACAATGAGCAGTTCTTC.

The V call is TRBV6-4, the J call TRBJ2-3, with TRBD1 as a possible D gene (5 bases). V was trimmed by 2 bases and J by 4 bases, leaving 7 bases between them. The germline CDR1 and CDR2 sequences are MRHNA and SNTAGT. The CDR3 covers 13 residues. The chain's CDR3 is CASSDQGSDTQYF. The CDR3 region has the DNA TGTGCCAGCAGTGACCAGGGATCAGATACGCAGTATTTT.

The CDR3 loop is CASSVLAGGSYNEQFF. The CDR3 region has the DNA TGTGCCAGCAGTGTCTTAGCGGGGGGTTCCTACAATGAGCAGTTCTTC. This chain joins TRBV28 and TRBJ2-1; 10 nucleotides agree with TRBD2. CDR1 is MDHEN and CDR2 is SYDVKM in the germline V gene. This CDR3 spans 16 amino acids. V lost 5 bases and J lost 1; bases outside the gene matches: 5.

The table lists this clone with a few counts. The chain employs TRBV29-1 and TRBJ1-1, with D possibly matching TRBD1 (6 bases). The CDR3 has 13 residues. Trimming stripped 5 bases from V and 10 bases from J, with 20 bases between. CDR1 SQVTM and CDR2 ANQGSEA come from the germline V gene. The CDR3 loop reads CSVSNQQGLGAFF. In DNA form, the CDR3 reads TGCAGCGTTAGCAATCAACAGGGCCTCGGAGCTTTCTTT.

The chain has TRBV6-2 or TRBV6-3 and TRBJ2-7, with 8 bases identical to TRBD1. This CDR3 has 12 residues. Trimming cost V 5 bases and J 8 bases; bases outside gene matches: 5. Germline V gene lookup returns CDR1 MNHEY and CDR2 SVGEGT. This CDR3 reads CASSQTGGKQYF. Written as DNA, the CDR3 is TGTGCCAGCAGTCAAACAGGGGGGAAGCAGTACTTC.

The gene calls are TRBV18 and TRBJ1-4; possibly TRBD1 for D (6 bases). Germline loops: CDR1 KGHSH, CDR2 LQKENI. V was shortened by 2 bases and J by 7 bases, with 14 bases between the two germline ends. CDR3 length equals 15 residues. CDR3 bases: TGTGCCAGCTCACCATTGGTGACAGGCTTTGAAAAACTGTTTTTT. This codes for CASSPLVTGFEKLFF.

This clone was counted only a few times. The rearrangement joins TRBV2 to TRBJ1-4; D possibly corresponds to TRBD1 (6 bases). The V end was cut by 7 bases, the J end by 8 bases, with 20 bases between. CDR1 and CDR2 from the germline V gene are SNHLY and FYNNEI. This CDR3 has 15 amino acids. In DNA form, the CDR3 reads TGTGCCAGCAAGCCCCAGGGGTACGATCGGGAAAAACTGTTTTTT. Its protein is CASKPQGYDREKLFF. The full variable domain, its missing parts supplied by reference TRBV2 and TRBJ1-4, is EPEVTQTPSHQVTQMGQEVILRCVPISNHLYFYWYRQILGQKVEFLVSFYNNEISEKSEIFDDQFSVERPDGSNFTLKIRSTKLEDSAMYFCASKPQGYDREKLFFGSGTQLSVL.

This clone was picked up one time. V and J are TRBV6-5 and TRBJ2-2, with D perhaps TRBD2 (6 bases). Germline V gene lookup returns CDR1 MNHEY and CDR2 SVGAGI. The CDR3 covers 14 residues. V was trimmed by 7 bases and J by 1 base, leaving 10 bases between them. The CDR3 sequence is CASTGLVNTGELFF. Written as DNA, the CDR3 is TGTGCCAGCACGGGACTGGTGAACACCGGGGAGCTGTTTTTT.

The chain employs TRBV21-1 and TRBJ2-7; the table calls TRBD1, which could not be checked here. TRBV21-1 is described as a pseudogene. This CDR3 contains 19 residues. Here the CDR3 DNA reads TGTGCCAGCAGCCCCCGGGACAGGCAAGCATATCTAATCTCCTACGAGCAGTACGTC. As protein: CASSPRDRQAYLISYEQYV.

This chain connects TRBV5-6 to TRBJ1-6, with 7 bases identical to TRBD1. The CDR3 has 15 amino acids. Germline CDR1 is SGHDT and CDR2 is YYEEEE. J lost 7 bases, V lost 0 bases, and 4 bases had no gene match. The CDR3 coding sequence is TGTGCCAGCAGCTTGGGGCAGGGGGACAATTCACCCCTCCACTTT. Protein: CASSLGQGDNSPLHF.

The J gene is TRBJ2-1, the V gene TRBV7-3; a weak D match, TRBD2 (5 bases). This CDR3 is built from 15 residues. The ends were cut back, 8 bases at V and 0 bases at J, with 14 bases in the middle. Germline V lookup: CDR1 SGHTA, CDR2 FQGTGA. This CDR3 reads CASSSTGSSYNEQFF. The DNA of the CDR3 is TGTGCCAGCTCTTCTACGGGGAGCTCCTACAATGAGCAGTTCTTC.

This clone showed up just a few times. The chain carries TRBV25-1 and TRBJ2-2, with a weak D call TRBD2 (6 bases). This CDR3 is built from 15 residues. The ends were cut back, 4 bases at V and 1 base at J, with 10 bases in the middle. Germline V gene data show CDR1 as MGHDK and CDR2 as SYGVNS. The CDR3 DNA reads as TGTGCCAGCAGTGGGTTGGGAGGGAACACCGGGGAGCTGTTTTTT. Its protein product is CASSGLGGNTGELFF.

This clone was observed a handful of times. This sequence joins TRBV14 and TRBJ1-2, with a weak D call TRBD1 (5 bases). This CDR3 spans 14 amino acids. Trimming stripped 5 bases from V and 7 bases from J, with 17 bases between. Per the germline V gene, CDR1 is SGHDN and CDR2 is FVKESK. The CDR3 is CASSNQGGPSGYTF. The CDR3 DNA is TGTGCCAGCAGCAACCAGGGAGGGCCTAGTGGCTACACCTTC. Full variable domain (remainder filled in from reference TRBV14 and TRBJ1-2): EAGVTQFPSHSVIEKGQTVTLRCDPISGHDNLYWYRRVMGKEIKFLLHFVKESKQDESGMPNNRFLAERTGGTYSTLKVQPAELEDSGVYFCASSNQGGPSGYTFGSGTRLTVV.